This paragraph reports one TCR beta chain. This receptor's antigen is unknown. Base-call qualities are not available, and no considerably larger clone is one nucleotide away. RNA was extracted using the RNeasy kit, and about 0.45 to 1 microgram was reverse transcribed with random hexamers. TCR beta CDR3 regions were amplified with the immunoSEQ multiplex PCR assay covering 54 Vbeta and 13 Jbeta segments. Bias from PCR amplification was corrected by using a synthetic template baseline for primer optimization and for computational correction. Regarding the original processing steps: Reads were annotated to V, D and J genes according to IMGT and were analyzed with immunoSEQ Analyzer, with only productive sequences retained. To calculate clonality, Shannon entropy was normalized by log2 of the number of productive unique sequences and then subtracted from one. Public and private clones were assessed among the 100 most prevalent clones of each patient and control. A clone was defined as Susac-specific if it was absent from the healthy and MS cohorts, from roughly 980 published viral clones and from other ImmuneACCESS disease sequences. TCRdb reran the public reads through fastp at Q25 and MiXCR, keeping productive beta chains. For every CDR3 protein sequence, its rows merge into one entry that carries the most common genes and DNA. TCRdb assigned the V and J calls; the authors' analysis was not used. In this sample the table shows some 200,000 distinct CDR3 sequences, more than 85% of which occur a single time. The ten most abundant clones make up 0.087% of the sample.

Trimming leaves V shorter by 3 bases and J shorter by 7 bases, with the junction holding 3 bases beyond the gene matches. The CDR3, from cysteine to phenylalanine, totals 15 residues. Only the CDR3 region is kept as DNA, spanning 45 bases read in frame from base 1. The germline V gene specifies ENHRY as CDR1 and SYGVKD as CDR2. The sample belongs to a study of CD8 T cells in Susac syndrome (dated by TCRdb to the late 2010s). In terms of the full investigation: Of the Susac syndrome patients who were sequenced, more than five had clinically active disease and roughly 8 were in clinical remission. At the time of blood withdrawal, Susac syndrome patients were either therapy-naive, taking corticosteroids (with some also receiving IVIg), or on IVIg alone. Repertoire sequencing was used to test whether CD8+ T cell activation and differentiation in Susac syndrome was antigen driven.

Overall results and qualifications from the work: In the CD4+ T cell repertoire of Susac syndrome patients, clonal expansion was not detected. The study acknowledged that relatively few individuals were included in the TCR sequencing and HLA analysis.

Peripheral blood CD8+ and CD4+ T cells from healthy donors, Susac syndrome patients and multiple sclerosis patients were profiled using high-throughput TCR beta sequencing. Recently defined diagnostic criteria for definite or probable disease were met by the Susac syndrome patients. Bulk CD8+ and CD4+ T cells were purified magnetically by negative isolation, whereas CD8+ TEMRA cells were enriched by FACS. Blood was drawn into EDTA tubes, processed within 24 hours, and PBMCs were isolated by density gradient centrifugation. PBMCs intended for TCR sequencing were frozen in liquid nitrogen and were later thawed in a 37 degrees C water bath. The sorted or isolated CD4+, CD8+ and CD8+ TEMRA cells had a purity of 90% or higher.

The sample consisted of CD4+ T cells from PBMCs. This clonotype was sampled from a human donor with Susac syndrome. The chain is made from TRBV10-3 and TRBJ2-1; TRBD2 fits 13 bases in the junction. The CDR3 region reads CAISDGTSGENEQFF. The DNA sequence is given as TGTGCCATCAGTGACGGGACTAGCGGGGAGAATGAGCAGTTCTTC.